These 19 T cell receptor beta chains were all obtained from the same sample, sequenced in a study of blood T cell repertoires in COVID-19. Sequenced by immunoSEQ multiplex PCR; TCRdb stores in-frame clones only, minus some. The sample holds 300,000 to 500,000 clones, over 75% seen once. Sequenced: PBMCs or T cells enriched from blood (not recorded which). All receptors derive from a woman between 40 and 55 years old with acute COVID-19.

As DNA, the CDR3 is TGTGCCAGCAGTTTTAGTCAGGGGGCAACCTACGAGCAGTACTTC. Amino acids: CASSFSQGATYEQYF. The chain recombines TRBV27 with TRBJ2-7; 8 nucleotides match TRBD1. The CDR3 runs 15 residues. J was trimmed by 2 bases and V by 3 bases; bases with no gene match: 6. The germline gives CDR1 MNHEY, CDR2 SMNVEV (reference sequence).

CDR3 protein: CASSLRGDSPLHF. CDR3 coding DNA: TGTGCCAGCAGCTTGCGGGGTGATTCACCCCTCCACTTT. The chain is built from TRBV5-8 and TRBJ1-6, with no clear D. Trimming took 1 base from V and 8 from J, leaving 7 bases between them. In germline, CDR1 is SGHTS, CDR2 YDEGEE. CDR3 size: 13 residues.

The chain links TRBV7-9 to TRBJ1-2; TRBD1 is a possible D gene (5 bases). The germline V gene has CDR1 SEHNR and CDR2 FQNEAQ (reference sequence). The CDR3 loop spans 12 amino acids. Deletions cut 2 bases from V and 7 bases from J, with 8 bases between. The CDR3 region has the DNA TGTGCCAGCAGCTTAATGGACACTGGCTACACCTTC. Protein product: CASSLMDTGYTF. Full variable domain (remainder filled in from reference TRBV7-9 and TRBJ1-2): DTGVSQNPRHKITKRGQNVTFRCDPISEHNRLYWYRQTLGQGPEFLTYFQNEAQLEKSRLLSDRFSAERPKGSFSTLEIQRTEQGDSAMYLCASSLMDTGYTFGSGTRLTVV.

V gene TRBV5-1 combines with J gene TRBJ2-5; TRBD2 matches at 16 bases. The CDR3 is 17 amino acids. J was trimmed by 5 bases and V by 4 bases; bases with no gene match: 8. Germline values: CDR1 SGHRS, CDR2 YFSETQ. The CDR3 DNA follows: TGCGCCAGCAGCCGCGGGACTAGCGGGGGGGCTTTGGAGACCCAGTACTTC. The encoded protein is CASSRGTSGGALETQYF.

This chain joins TRBV9 and TRBJ1-2, with 7 bases aligning to TRBD1. J lost 2 bases, V lost 8 bases, and 6 bases had no gene match. The CDR3 runs to 13 residues. Germline-derived CDR1 and CDR2 are SGDLS and YYNGEE. The CDR3 reads CASSWDSNYGYTF. CDR3 nucleotide sequence: TGTGCCAGTTCTTGGGACAGCAACTATGGCTACACCTTC.

V usage is TRBV30 and J usage is TRBJ2-1, with 8 bases aligning to TRBD1. This CDR3 is 14 amino acids long. Germline values: CDR1 GTSNPN, CDR2 SVGIG (reference sequence). J lost 3 bases, V lost 3 bases, and 4 bases had no gene match. The CDR3 DNA sequence: TGTGCCTGGAGGAAGGACAGGGTCTACAATGAGCAGTTCTTC. Protein sequence: CAWRKDRVYNEQFF.

The rearrangement joins TRBV24-1 to TRBJ2-1; D is unresolved. V was pared by 0 bases and J by 2 bases, with 7 bases between. This CDR3 comprises 15 residues. Germline values: CDR1 KGHDR, CDR2 SFDVKD. CDR3 residues: CATSDLNSPYNEQFF. In nucleotides, the CDR3 is TGTGCCACCAGTGATTTGAACAGTCCCTACAATGAGCAGTTCTTC.

The genes are TRBV7-9 and TRBJ1-3; 10 bases align to TRBD1. Germline CDR1 and CDR2: SEHNR and FQNEAQ (reference sequence). The CDR3 extends over 16 amino acids. V lost 5 bases, J lost 4 bases, and 8 bases stayed unmatched. CDR3 residues: CASSPIDRGQGNTIYF. The CDR3 region has the DNA TGTGCCAGCAGCCCAATTGACAGGGGGCAAGGAAACACCATATATTTT.

The rearrangement joins TRBV27 to TRBJ1-1; TRBD1 matches 8 bases. Germline V CDR1 and CDR2: MNHEY, SMNVEV (reference sequence). The CDR3 extends over 15 amino acids. V trimming: 5 bases; J trimming: 1 base; junction bases outside the gene matches: 6. The CDR3 DNA is TGTGCCAGCAGTCTCCGGACAGGGCCGAACACTGAAGCTTTCTTT. Translation: CASSLRTGPNTEAFF.

The gene calls are TRBV2 and TRBJ1-6; tentative D call: TRBD1 (6 bases). Trimming took off 2 bases at V and 12 bases at J, with 11 bases between the two ends. The CDR3 sequence is 13 residues long. CDR1 and CDR2 (germline): SNHLY, FYNNEI. CDR3 residues: CASSEFRGEPLHF. CDR3 DNA: TGTGCCAGCAGTGAATTCAGGGGTGAACCCCTCCACTTT.

The chain uses TRBV5-1 and TRBJ2-1; D may be TRBD2 (7 bases). Germline lookup yields CDR1 SGHRS and CDR2 YFSETQ. V gave up 3 bases and J gave up 6 bases, with 16 bases separating them. The CDR3 extends over 15 amino acids. The CDR3 loop is CASSSLDRTSNEQFF. For the CDR3, the DNA is TGCGCCAGCAGCTCGTTAGACAGGACTAGCAATGAGCAGTTCTTC.

V usage is TRBV5-1 and J usage is TRBJ2-1, with TRBD1 matching over 7 bases. Germline CDR1 SGHRS, CDR2 YFSETQ. This CDR3 has 13 residues. With 4 bases clipped from V and 8 bases from J, the junction kept 6 bases outside the gene matches. This CDR3 reads CASSPEGAYEQFF. CDR3 nucleotides: TGCGCCAGCAGCCCCGAGGGGGCGTATGAGCAGTTCTTC.

This chain uses TRBV20-1 with TRBJ2-3; 7 nucleotides line up with TRBD1. V gave up 3 bases and J gave up 5 bases; unmatched junction bases: 8. This CDR3 has 14 residues. Germline V gene lookup returns CDR1 DFQATT and CDR2 SNEGSKA (reference sequence). The CDR3 here is CSASTVRGRDTQYF. CDR3 DNA sequence: TGCAGTGCTAGTACAGTGAGGGGGCGAGATACGCAGTATTTT.

This clone has only one observation. The chain recombines TRBV5-1 with TRBJ1-2; D is undetermined. The CDR3 has 12 amino acids. Trimming took off 5 bases at V and 1 base at J, with 6 bases between the two ends. The germline CDR1 and CDR2 sequences are SGHRS and YFSETQ. The CDR3 reads CASRADNYGYTF. In nucleotides, the CDR3 is TGCGCCAGCAGGGCTGATAACTATGGCTACACCTTC.

The V and J genes are TRBV7-9 and TRBJ2-4; perhaps TRBD1 as D (6 bases). This CDR3 comprises 17 residues. Per the germline V gene, CDR1 is SEHNR and CDR2 is FQNEAQ (reference sequence). V lost 1 base and J 0 bases, leaving 13 bases between the germline ends. The CDR3 DNA follows: TGTGCCAGCAGCTTAGAACCGGGACATTTAGCCAAAAACATTCAGTACTTC. Translating gives CASSLEPGHLAKNIQYF.

V gene TRBV6-4 combines with J gene TRBJ2-1, with TRBD2 identical over 7 bases. The CDR3 has 14 amino acids. Germline assignment: CDR1 MRHNA and CDR2 SNTAGT. Trimming took 3 bases from V and 6 from J; bases not matched to a gene: 5. The CDR3 loop reads CASSESWTSNEQFF. The CDR3, as DNA: TGTGCCAGCAGTGAGAGTTGGACTAGCAATGAGCAGTTCTTC.

The rearrangement links TRBV10-3 to TRBJ1-6; no clear D gene. The germline CDR1 and CDR2 sequences are ENHRY and SYGVKD. V gave up 6 bases and J gave up 14 bases, with 20 bases separating them. The CDR3 is 14 residues long. This chain's CDR3 is CAIRAADGSLALHF. The CDR3 DNA is TGTGCCATCAGGGCCGCGGATGGGTCTTTGGCCCTCCACTTT.

This clone has only a few counts. J is TRBJ2-3 and V is TRBV7-9; TRBD1 agrees at 10 bases. Germline trimming cut 5 bases from V and 3 bases from J; bases unmatched to any gene: 5. Germline V lookup: CDR1 SEHNR, CDR2 FQNEAQ (reference sequence). The CDR3 contains 15 residues. The CDR3 sequence: CASSVTGGSTDTQYF. CDR3 nucleotide sequence: TGTGCCAGCAGCGTGACAGGGGGCTCGACAGATACGCAGTATTTT.

This chain joins TRBV12-2 and TRBJ2-1; the table's D call of TRBD1 was not tested on the DNA. TRBV12-2 corresponds to a pseudogene. CDR3 length: 18 residues. The CDR3 reads CASRFGQEGWGSYNEQFF. The CDR3 DNA reads as TGTGCAAGTCGCTTTGGACAGGAGGGGTGGGGCTCCTACAATGAGCAGTTCTTC.